There are a few counts of the clone carrying this T cell receptor (beta chain). CDR1 and CDR2 from the germline V gene are MNHEY and SVGAGI. This CDR3 has 13 residues. V lost 3 bases and J lost 7, with 10 bases in between. Time point in this sample: newly diagnosed GD, antithyroid drugs for less than 3 months. With RNA extracted from PBMCs as input, the TCR library was made. EDTA tubes held 7 to 9 milliliters of peripheral blood from each patient. The sample is drawn from a study of regulatory T cells in long-lasting Graves disease. HTBI primers from iRepertoire and Arm-PCR of CDR3 regions yielded the TCR beta libraries. TCRdb analysed the multiplex PCR reads with MiXCR anew, one entry per CDR3 protein. The sample includes approximately 560,000 distinct CDR3 sequences, about 15% of them seen just once. These data were also reused for a study on T cells in Graves' hyperthyroidism and ophthalmopathy. As reported in that work: Appearing also in blood were most of the thyroid clonotypes expanded above 0.001.

The sample here was peripheral blood mononuclear cells (PBMCs), taken at new diagnosis, from a patient treated with antithyroid drugs. This sequence joins TRBV6-5 and TRBJ1-5; D not certain. The receptor was isolated from a man in his late teens or twenties with Graves disease. CDR3 nucleotide sequence: TGTGCCAGCAGTTATAAGGTGGGGCAGCCCCAGCATTTT. This codes for CASSYKVGQPQHF.